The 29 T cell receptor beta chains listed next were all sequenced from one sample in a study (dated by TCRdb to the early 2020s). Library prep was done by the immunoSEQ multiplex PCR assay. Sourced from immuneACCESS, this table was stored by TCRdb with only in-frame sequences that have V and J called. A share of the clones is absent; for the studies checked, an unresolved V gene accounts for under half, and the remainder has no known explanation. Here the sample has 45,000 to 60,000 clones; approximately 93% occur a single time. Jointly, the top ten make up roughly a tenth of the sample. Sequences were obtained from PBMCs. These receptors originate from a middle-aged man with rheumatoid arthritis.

This chain's CDR3 is CASSSASSYEQYF. DNA of the CDR3: TGTGCCAGCAGCTCGGCTAGCAGTTACGAGCAGTACTTC. The rearrangement links TRBV11-2 to TRBJ2-7, with D perhaps matching TRBD2 (5 bases). V was clipped by 4 bases and J by 4 bases, with 11 bases between them. The CDR3 covers 13 residues. Germline CDR1 is SGHAT and CDR2 is FQNNGV.

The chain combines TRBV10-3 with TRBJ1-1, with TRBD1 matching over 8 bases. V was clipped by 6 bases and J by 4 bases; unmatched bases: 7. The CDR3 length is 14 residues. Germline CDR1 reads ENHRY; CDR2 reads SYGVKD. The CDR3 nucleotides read TGTGCCATCAGGAAGACAGGGGACGGCACTGAAGCTTTCTTT. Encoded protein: CAIRKTGDGTEAFF.

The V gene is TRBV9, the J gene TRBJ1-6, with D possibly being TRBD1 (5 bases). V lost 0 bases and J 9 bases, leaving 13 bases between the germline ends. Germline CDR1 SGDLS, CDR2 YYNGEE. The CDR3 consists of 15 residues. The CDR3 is CASSVGVGLSSPLHF. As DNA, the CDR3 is TGTGCCAGCAGCGTAGGGGTGGGACTCTCTTCACCCCTCCACTTT.

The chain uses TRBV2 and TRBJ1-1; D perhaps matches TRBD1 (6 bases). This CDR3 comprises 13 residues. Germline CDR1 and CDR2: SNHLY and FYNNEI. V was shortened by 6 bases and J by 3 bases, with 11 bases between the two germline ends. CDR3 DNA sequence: TGTGCCAGCAGACCTGACAGGTACACTGAAGCTTTCTTT. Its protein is CASRPDRYTEAFF.

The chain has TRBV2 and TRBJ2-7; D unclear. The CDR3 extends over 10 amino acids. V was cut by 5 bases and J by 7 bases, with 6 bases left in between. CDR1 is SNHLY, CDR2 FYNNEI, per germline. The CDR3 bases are TGTGCCAGCAGTTTTCGGGAGCAGTACTTC. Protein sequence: CASSFREQYF.

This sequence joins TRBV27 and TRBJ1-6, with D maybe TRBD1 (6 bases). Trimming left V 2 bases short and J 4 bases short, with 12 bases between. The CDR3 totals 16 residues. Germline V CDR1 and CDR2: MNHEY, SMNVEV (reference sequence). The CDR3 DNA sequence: TGTGCCAGCAGTTTACAGGGAGGGGGGTATAATTCACCCCTCCACTTT. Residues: CASSLQGGGYNSPLHF.

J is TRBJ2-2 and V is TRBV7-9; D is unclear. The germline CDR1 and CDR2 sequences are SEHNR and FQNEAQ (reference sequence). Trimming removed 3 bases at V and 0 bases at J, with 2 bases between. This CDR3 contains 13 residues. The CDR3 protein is CASSFANTGELFF. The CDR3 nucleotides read TGTGCCAGCAGCTTCGCGAACACCGGGGAGCTGTTTTTT. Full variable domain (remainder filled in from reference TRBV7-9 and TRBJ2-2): DTGVSQNPRHKITKRGQNVTFRCDPISEHNRLYWYRQTLGQGPEFLTYFQNEAQLEKSRLLSDRFSAERPKGSFSTLEIQRTEQGDSAMYLCASSFANTGELFFGEGSRLTVL.

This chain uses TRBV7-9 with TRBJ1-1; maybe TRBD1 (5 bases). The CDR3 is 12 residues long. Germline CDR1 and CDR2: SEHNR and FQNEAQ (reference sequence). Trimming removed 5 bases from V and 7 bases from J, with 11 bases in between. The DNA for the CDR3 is TGTGCCAGCAGCGCGGGGCCACTTGAAGCTTTCTTT. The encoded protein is CASSAGPLEAFF. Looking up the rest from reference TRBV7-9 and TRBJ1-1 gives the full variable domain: DTGVSQNPRHKITKRGQNVTFRCDPISEHNRLYWYRQTLGQGPEFLTYFQNEAQLEKSRLLSDRFSAERPKGSFSTLEIQRTEQGDSAMYLCASSAGPLEAFFGQGTRLTVV.

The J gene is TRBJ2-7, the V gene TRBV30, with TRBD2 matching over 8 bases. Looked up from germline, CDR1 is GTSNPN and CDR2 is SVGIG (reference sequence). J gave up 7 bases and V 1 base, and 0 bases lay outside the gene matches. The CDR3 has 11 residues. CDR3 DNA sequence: TGTGCCTGGAGTGGCGGGGGGGAGCAGTACTTC. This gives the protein CAWSGGGEQYF.

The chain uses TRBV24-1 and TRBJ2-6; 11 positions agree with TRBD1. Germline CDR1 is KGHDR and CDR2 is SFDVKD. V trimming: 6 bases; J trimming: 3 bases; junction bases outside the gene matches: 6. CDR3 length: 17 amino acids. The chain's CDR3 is CATSRGQGANGANVLTF. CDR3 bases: TGTGCCACCAGTCGCGGACAGGGGGCGAATGGGGCCAACGTCCTGACTTTC.

The CDR3 region is CASSIENRANTEAFF. The CDR3 nucleotides read TGCGCCAGCAGCATCGAAAATCGGGCGAACACTGAAGCTTTCTTT. The genes are TRBV5-1 and TRBJ1-1; the D is unclear. This CDR3 region has 15 residues. CDR1 is SGHRS and CDR2 is YFSETQ in the germline V gene. Trimming removed 4 bases at V and 1 base at J, with 14 bases between.

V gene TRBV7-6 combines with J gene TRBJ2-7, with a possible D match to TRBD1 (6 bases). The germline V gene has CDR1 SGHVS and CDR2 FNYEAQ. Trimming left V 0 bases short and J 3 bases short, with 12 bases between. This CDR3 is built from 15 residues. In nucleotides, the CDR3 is TGTGCCAGCAGCTTAGCCCCGGACAGCAGCTACGAGCAGTACTTC. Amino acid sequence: CASSLAPDSSYEQYF.

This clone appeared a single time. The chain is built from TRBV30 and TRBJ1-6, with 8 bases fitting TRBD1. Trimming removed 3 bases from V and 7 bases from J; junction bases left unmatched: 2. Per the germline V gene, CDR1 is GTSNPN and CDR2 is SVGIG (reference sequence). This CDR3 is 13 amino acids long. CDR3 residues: CAWRSGGNSPLHF. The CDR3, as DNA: TGTGCCTGGAGGTCAGGGGGCAATTCACCCCTCCACTTT.

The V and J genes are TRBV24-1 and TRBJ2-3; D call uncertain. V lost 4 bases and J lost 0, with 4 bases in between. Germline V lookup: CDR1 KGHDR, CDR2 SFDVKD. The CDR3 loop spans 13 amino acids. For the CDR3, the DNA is TGTGCCACCAGTGAGCCTAGCACAGATACGCAGTATTTT. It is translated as CATSEPSTDTQYF.

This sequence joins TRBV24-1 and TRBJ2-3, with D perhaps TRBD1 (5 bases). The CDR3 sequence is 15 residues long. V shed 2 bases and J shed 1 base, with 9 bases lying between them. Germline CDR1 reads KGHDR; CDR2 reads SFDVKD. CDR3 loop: CATSDYGQGTDTQYF. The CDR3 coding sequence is TGTGCCACCAGTGATTACGGACAAGGCACAGATACGCAGTATTTT.

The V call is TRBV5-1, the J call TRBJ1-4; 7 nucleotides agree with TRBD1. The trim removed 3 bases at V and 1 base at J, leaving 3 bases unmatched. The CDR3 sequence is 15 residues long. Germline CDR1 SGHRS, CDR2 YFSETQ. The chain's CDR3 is CASSSNRGTNEKLFF. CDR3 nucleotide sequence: TGCGCCAGCAGCTCTAACAGGGGAACTAATGAAAAACTGTTTTTT.

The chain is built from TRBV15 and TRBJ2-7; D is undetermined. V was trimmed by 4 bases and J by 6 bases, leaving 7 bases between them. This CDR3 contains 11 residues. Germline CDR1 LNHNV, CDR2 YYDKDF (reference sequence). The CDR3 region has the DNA TGTGCCACCAGCAAAGGAAGCGAGCAGTACTTC. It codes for CATSKGSEQYF.

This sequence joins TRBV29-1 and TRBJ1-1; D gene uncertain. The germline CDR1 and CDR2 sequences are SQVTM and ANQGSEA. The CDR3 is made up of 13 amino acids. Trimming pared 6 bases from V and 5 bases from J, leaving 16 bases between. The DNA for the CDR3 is TGCAGCGTGAACAAGGGTGGTTGGACTGAAGCTTTCTTT. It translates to CSVNKGGWTEAFF.

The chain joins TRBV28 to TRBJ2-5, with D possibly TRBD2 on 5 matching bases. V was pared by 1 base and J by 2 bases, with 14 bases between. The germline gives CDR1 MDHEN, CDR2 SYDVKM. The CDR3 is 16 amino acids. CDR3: CASSLSPEGSQETQYF. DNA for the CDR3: TGTGCCAGCAGTTTATCCCCAGAGGGATCACAAGAGACCCAGTACTTC.

This CDR3 is CASSYSIQRSGYGYTF. CDR3 in DNA: TGTGCCAGCAGTTACTCTATACAGCGATCGGGGTATGGCTACACCTTC. The V call is TRBV6-5, the J call TRBJ1-2, with D uncertain. Per the germline V gene, CDR1 is MNHEY and CDR2 is SVGAGI. V lost 0 bases, J lost 5 bases, and 16 bases lay in between. This CDR3 has 16 amino acids.

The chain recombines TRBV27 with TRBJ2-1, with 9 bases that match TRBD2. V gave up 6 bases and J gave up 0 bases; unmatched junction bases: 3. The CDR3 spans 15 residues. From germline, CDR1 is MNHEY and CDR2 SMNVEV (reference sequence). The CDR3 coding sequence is TGTGCCAGCAGCCTTAGCGGGAGCTCCTACAATGAGCAGTTCTTC. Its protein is CASSLSGSSYNEQFF.

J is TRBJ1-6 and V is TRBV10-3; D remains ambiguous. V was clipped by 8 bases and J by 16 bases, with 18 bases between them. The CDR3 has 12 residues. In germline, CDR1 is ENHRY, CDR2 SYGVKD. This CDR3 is CAISEPGVALHF. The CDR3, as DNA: TGTGCCATCTCAGAGCCGGGCGTTGCTCTCCACTTT.

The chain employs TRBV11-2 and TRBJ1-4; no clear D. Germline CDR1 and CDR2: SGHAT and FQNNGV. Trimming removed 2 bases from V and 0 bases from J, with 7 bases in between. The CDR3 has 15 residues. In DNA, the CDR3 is TGTGCCAGCAGCTTATGGTCCGCAACTAATGAAAAACTGTTTTTT. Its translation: CASSLWSATNEKLFF.

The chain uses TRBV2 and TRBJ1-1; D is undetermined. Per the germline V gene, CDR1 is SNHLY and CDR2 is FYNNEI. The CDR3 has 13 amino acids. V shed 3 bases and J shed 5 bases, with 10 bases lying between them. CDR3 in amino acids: CASSDSPPTEAFF. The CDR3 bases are TGTGCCAGCAGTGATAGCCCACCAACTGAAGCTTTCTTT.

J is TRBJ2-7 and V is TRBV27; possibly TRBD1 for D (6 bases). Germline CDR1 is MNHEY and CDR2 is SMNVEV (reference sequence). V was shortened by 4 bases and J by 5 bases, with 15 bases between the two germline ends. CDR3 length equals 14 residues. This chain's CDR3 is CASSSTLTGNEQYF. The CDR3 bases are TGTGCCAGCAGTTCAACCTTGACAGGAAACGAGCAGTACTTC.

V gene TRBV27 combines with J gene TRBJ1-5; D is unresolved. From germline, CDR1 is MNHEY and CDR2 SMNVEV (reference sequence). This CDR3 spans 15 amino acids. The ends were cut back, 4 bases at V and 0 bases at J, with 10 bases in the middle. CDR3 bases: TGTGCCAGCAGTTGGGGTATGCATAGCAATCAGCCCCAGCATTTT. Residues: CASSWGMHSNQPQHF.

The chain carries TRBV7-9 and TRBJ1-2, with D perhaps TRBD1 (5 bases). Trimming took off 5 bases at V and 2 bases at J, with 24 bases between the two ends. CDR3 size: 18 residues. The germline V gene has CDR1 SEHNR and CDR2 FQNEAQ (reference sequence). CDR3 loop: CASSASWDRGDPNYGYTF. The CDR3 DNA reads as TGTGCCAGCAGCGCCTCATGGGACCGAGGGGATCCGAACTATGGCTACACCTTC.

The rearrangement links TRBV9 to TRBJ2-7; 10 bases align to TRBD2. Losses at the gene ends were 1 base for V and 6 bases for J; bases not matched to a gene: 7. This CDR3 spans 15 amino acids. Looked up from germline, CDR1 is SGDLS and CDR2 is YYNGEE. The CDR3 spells CASSVTGTSVPEQYF. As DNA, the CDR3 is TGTGCCAGCAGCGTAACCGGGACTAGCGTTCCCGAGCAGTACTTC. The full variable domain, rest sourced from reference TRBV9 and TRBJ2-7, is DSGVTQTPKHLITATGQRVTLRCSPRSGDLSVYWYQQSLDQGLQFLIQYYNGEERAKGNILERFSAQQFPDLHSELNLSSLELGDSALYFCASSVTGTSVPEQYFGPGTRLTVT.

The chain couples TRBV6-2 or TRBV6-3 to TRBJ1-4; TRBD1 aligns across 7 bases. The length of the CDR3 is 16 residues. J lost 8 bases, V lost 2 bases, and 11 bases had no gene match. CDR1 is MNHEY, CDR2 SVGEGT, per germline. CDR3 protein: CASSYLDRYTPEKLFF. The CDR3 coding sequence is TGTGCCAGCAGTTACCTGGACAGGTACACTCCGGAAAAACTGTTTTTT.